This T cell receptor beta chain stems from a study of regulatory T cells in long-lasting Graves disease. Study-level findings and limits: The TCR repertoire of persistent Graves' patients was less diverse than that of newly diagnosed ones. With some 2,700 shared public clonotypes, persistent patients exceeded new patients, who shared just over 950. Persistent disease preferred TRBV28, TRBJ1-2 and TRBJ2-5; new disease, TRBV20-1 and TRBJ2-1.

The CDR3 has 14 amino acids. The germline gives CDR1 MNHNS, CDR2 SASEGT. V was pared by 7 bases and J by 0 bases, with 9 bases between. This clonotype was recorded many times. Its specificity is not known. Specified time point: persistent/refractory GD, antithyroid drugs over 5 years with positive TRAb. Generation of the TCR library employed RNA extracted from PBMCs. The authors built TCR beta libraries using iRepertoire HTBI primers and Arm-PCR of CDR3 regions. TCRdb called the multiplex PCR reads again in MiXCR, with one record for every CDR3 protein. The data show 300,000 to 350,000 distinct CDR3 sequences, with about 19% seen just once and roughly 27% held by the top ten.

The starting material was peripheral blood mononuclear cells (PBMCs), obtained when the disease was refractory, from a patient treated with antithyroid drugs. This chain uses TRBV6-1 with TRBJ1-4; no firm D call. This TCR derives from a female donor with Graves disease. The CDR3 sequence: CASTAFATNEKLFF. The DNA for the CDR3 is TGTGCCAGCACCGCCTTTGCAACTAATGAAAAACTGTTTTTT.